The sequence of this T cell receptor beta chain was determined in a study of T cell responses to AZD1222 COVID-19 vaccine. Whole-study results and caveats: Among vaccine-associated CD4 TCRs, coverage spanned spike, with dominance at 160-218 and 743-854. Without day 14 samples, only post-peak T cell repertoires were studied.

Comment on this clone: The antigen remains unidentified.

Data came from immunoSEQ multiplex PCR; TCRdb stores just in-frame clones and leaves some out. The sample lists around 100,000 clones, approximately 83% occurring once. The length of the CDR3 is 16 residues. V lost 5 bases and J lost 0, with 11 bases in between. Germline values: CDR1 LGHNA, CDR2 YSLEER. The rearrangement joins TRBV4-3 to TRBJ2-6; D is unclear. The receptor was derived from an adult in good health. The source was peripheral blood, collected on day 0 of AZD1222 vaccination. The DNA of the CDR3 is TGCGCCAGCAGCGAAGGAACGAGCTCTGGGGCCAACGTCCTGACTTTC. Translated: CASSEGTSSGANVLTF.